Presented here are 13 T cell receptor beta chains from one specimen sequenced in a study of blood T cells in healthy people across ages. A second 7 to 11 cycle PCR used barcoded and J-beta primers. TCRdb called the 5' RACE reads again in MiXCR, with one record for every CDR3 protein. The sample shows 750,000 to 850,000 distinct CDR3 sequences, 25% of them seen only once. These sequences were also reported in another study, on T cells of mothers and their children.

The sequencing sample was made of blood. Receptors originate from a boy between 5 and 17 years old in good health.

This chain joins TRBV29-1 and TRBJ2-5; TRBD1 agrees at 10 bases. The trim removed 4 bases at V and 5 bases at J, leaving 4 bases unmatched. The CDR3 extends over 13 amino acids. The germline CDR1 and CDR2 sequences are SQVTM and ANQGSEA. The CDR3 DNA is TGCAGCGTTGGGGGACAGGGGCAGGAGACCCAGTACTTC. It specifies CSVGGQGQETQYF.

The sample holds a few counts of this clonotype. This chain joins TRBV27 and TRBJ2-3; no clear D. The CDR3 sequence is 13 residues long. Trimming took off 0 bases at V and 1 base at J, with 2 bases between the two ends. Germline assignment: CDR1 MNHEY and CDR2 SMNVEV (reference sequence). CDR3 nucleotide sequence: TGTGCCAGCAGTTTATCGCGCACAGATACGCAGTATTTT. Translation: CASSLSRTDTQYF.

The chain uses TRBV29-1 and TRBJ1-4, with no clear D. The CDR3 loop spans 15 amino acids. The V end was cut by 1 base, the J end by 8 bases, with 17 bases between. CDR1 is SQVTM and CDR2 is ANQGSEA in the germline V gene. For the CDR3, the DNA is TGCAGCGTTGAAGGGGTTGGGGTCTCGGGCGAAAAACTGTTTTTT. This sequence encodes CSVEGVGVSGEKLFF.

V and J are TRBV4-3 and TRBJ1-4, with D possibly being TRBD1 (6 bases). Deletions cut 0 bases from V and 6 bases from J, with 11 bases between. Germline V gene sequence: CDR1 LGHNA, CDR2 YSLEER. The CDR3 runs to 15 residues. The CDR3: CASSQDAGEDEKLFF. The DNA for the CDR3 is TGCGCCAGCAGCCAAGATGCAGGGGAAGATGAAAAACTGTTTTTT.

A remark on this clonotype: The germline gene is not matched at one end of the junction; a read error may be the cause. This chain uses TRBV20-1 with TRBJ1-6, with 10 bases fitting TRBD1. The germline V gene encodes CDR1 DFQATT and CDR2 SNEGSKA (reference sequence). The CDR3 covers 13 residues. DNA for the CDR3: TGCAGTGCCAGAGACAGGGGGCTGCCACCCCTCCACTTT. Its protein is CSARDRGLPPLHF.

This clonotype was seen only a few times. The chain recombines TRBV6-5 with TRBJ2-1, with TRBD2 matching 13 bases. After removal of 4 bases from V and 2 bases from J, the junction contained 14 bases not matched to a gene. Germline V gives CDR1 MNHEY, CDR2 SVGAGI. The CDR3 is 20 residues long. The CDR3 sequence is CASSSLRPGLAGSPYNEQFF. The CDR3 DNA sequence: TGTGCCAGCAGTTCCCTCCGCCCGGGACTAGCGGGAAGTCCCTACAATGAGCAGTTCTTC.

This clonotype has more than one count but fewer than ten. The chain uses TRBV4-3 and TRBJ1-1, with a weak D call TRBD1 (5 bases). From germline, CDR1 is LGHNA and CDR2 YSLEER. The CDR3 totals 15 residues. V shed 1 base and J shed 0 bases, with 9 bases lying between them. The CDR3 is CASSQAAGMNTEAFF. CDR3 nucleotides: TGCGCCAGCAGCCAAGCTGCAGGGATGAACACTGAAGCTTTCTTT.

There are a few counts of this clonotype. The chain carries TRBV15 and TRBJ2-5, with TRBD2 identical over 10 bases. Losses at the gene ends were 0 bases for V and 2 bases for J; bases not matched to a gene: 6. This CDR3 is 17 amino acids long. Germline V lookup: CDR1 LNHNV, CDR2 YYDKDF (reference sequence). The CDR3 here is CATSRDLSGREQETQYF. For the CDR3, the DNA is TGTGCCACCAGCAGAGATCTCAGCGGGAGGGAGCAAGAGACCCAGTACTTC. Full variable domain (rest looked up from reference TRBV15 and TRBJ2-5): DAMVIQNPRYQVTQFGKPVTLSCSQTLNHNVMYWYQQKSSQAPKLLFHYYDKDFNNEADTPDNFQSRRPNTSFCFLDIRSPGLGDTAMYLCATSRDLSGREQETQYFGPGTRLLVL.

V and J are TRBV7-2 and TRBJ2-7; TRBD2 is a possible D gene (5 bases). The DNA matches TRBJ2-5 better at its end, which makes the J call doubtful. The germline gives CDR1 SGHTA, CDR2 FQGNSA. The CDR3 covers 15 residues. The CDR3 reads CASSLDGSRRETQYF. CDR3 coding DNA: TGTGCCAGCAGCTTAGATGGGAGCCGGAGGGAGACCCAGTACTTC.

This clonotype has only a few counts. The chain links TRBV7-2 to TRBJ2-1; D is unclear. CDR3 length: 17 amino acids. Looked up from germline, CDR1 is SGHTA and CDR2 is FQGNSA. The V end lost 2 bases, the J end lost 5 bases, and 19 bases lay between the germline ends. CDR3 sequence: CASSLTSNHFVDNEQFF. As DNA, the CDR3 is TGTGCCAGCAGCTTAACCTCAAACCACTTCGTAGACAATGAGCAGTTCTTC. The complete variable domain, with remaining parts taken from reference TRBV7-2 and TRBJ2-1, reads GAGVSQSPSNKVTEKGKDVELRCDPISGHTALYWYRQSLGQGLEFLIYFQGNSAPDKSGLPSDRFSAERTGGSVSTLTIQRTQQEDSAVYLCASSLTSNHFVDNEQFFGPGTRLTVL.

The table lists this clonotype with a count of one. The rearrangement uses TRBV5-1 and TRBJ2-3; D is possibly TRBD1 or TRBD2 (5 bases each). The CDR3 consists of 14 residues. CDR1 is SGHRS, CDR2 YFSETQ, per germline. V lost 5 bases to trimming and J lost 2 bases, with 12 bases between them. The CDR3 sequence is CASRWDGSTDTQYF. DNA of the CDR3: TGCGCCAGCAGGTGGGACGGGTCCACAGATACGCAGTATTTT.

A few counts support this clonotype. The rearrangement links TRBV4-3 to TRBJ1-2; D might be TRBD1 (6 bases). CDR3 length: 16 residues. The germline V gene has CDR1 LGHNA and CDR2 YSLEER. V was trimmed by 1 base and J by 8 bases, leaving 20 bases between them. CDR3 protein: CASSQGPGLGGRGYTF. CDR3 nucleotides: TGCGCCAGCAGCCAAGGGCCAGGGCTTGGGGGCAGGGGCTACACCTTC.

This clonotype was seen only a few times. The chain is built from TRBV29-1 and TRBJ1-3; D is uncertain. Trimming took 7 bases from V and 0 from J, leaving 7 bases between them. The germline V gene has CDR1 SQVTM and CDR2 ANQGSEA. This CDR3 is 12 amino acids long. This CDR3 reads CSGGSSGNTIYF. The CDR3 DNA reads TGCAGCGGAGGGAGCTCTGGAAACACCATATATTTT.